This TCR beta chain stems from a study of regulatory T cells in long-lasting Graves disease. Library construction for TCR beta used iRepertoire HTBI primers and Arm-PCR of CDR3 regions. MiXCR, applied by TCRdb to the multiplex PCR reads, yields one record per CDR3 protein. The table lists 350,000 to 550,000 distinct CDR3 sequences, more than 12% of them singletons. This clonotype was recorded a few times. The time point: newly diagnosed GD, antithyroid drugs for less than 3 months. The TCR library was made from RNA extracted from PBMCs. This CDR3 contains 16 residues. V lost 6 bases and J lost 2; bases outside the gene matches: 9. Germline V gene lookup returns CDR1 KGHDR and CDR2 SFDVKD. These same records also appear under a second study, on T cells in Graves' hyperthyroidism and ophthalmopathy.

The chain is built from TRBV24-1 and TRBJ2-3, with 8 nucleotides matching TRBD2. The TCR was taken from a woman aged 30 to 39 with Graves disease. This specimen consisted of peripheral blood mononuclear cells (PBMCs), obtained at new diagnosis, from a patient treated with antithyroid drugs. For the CDR3, the DNA is TGTGCCACCAGTCATTACCTAGCGGGCGTCACAGATACGCAGTATTTT. Translating it yields CATSHYLAGVTDTQYF.